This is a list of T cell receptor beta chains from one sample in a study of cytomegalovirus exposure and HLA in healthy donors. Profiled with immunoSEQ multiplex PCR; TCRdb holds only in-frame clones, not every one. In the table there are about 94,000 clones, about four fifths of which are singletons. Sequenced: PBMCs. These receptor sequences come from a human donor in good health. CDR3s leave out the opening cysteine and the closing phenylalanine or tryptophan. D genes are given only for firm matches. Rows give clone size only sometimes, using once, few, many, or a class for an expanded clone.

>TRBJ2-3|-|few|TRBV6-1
ASSEARVTDTQY
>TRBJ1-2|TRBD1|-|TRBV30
AWRRLFGQGMYGYT
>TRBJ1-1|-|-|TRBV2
ASSQRQGRVNTEAF
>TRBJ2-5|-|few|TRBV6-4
ASSEGPEGAQY
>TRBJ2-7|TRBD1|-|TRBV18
ASSPRRTGNAYEQY
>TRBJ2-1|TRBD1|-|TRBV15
ATSRKGADEQF
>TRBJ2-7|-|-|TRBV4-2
ASSQRRTGAYEQY
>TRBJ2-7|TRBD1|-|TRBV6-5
ASSRRQGSGEQY
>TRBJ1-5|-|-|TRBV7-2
ASSLRTALEPQH
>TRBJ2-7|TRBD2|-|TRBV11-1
ASSSRTSAAYEQY
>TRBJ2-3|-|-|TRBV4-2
ASSQVSGHTDTQY
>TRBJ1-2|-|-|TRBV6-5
ASSVGQPGSYGYT
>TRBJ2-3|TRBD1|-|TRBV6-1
ASSESATGGTDTQY
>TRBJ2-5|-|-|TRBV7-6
ASSLRHRDFQETQY
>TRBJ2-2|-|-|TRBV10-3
AINPAGPGELF
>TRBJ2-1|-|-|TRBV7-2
ASSLEGGSAYNEQF
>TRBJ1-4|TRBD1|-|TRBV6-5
ASSGTATNEKLF
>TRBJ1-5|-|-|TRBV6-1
ASSVRDYSNQPQH
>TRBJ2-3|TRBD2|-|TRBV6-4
ASSGAGGADTQY
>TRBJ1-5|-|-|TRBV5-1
ASSFGDNDQPQH
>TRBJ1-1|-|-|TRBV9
ASKRGTDTEAF
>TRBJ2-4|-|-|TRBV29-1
SVSEQGYIQY
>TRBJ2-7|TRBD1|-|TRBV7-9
ASSLSPTGAKPNYEQY
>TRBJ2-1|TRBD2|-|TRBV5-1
ASSLAPSGGTVEQF
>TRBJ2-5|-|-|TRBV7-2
ASSFIKTDSETQY
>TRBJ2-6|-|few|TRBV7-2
ASSFLISPGVGANVLT
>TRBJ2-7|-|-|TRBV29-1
SVDELTGSYEQY